Below are 4 T cell receptor beta chains sequenced from a single sample in a study of T cells in narcolepsy. The protocol was immunoSEQ multiplex PCR, while the TCRdb copy is restricted to in-frame clones and leaves out a portion. The sample has roughly 25,000 clones; roughly 64% are singletons. Sequences were obtained from memory (CD45RA-) CD4+ T cells from blood. The source of these receptors is a human donor in good health.

Only a few counts were recorded for this clone. This rearrangement joins TRBV6-6 to TRBJ2-1; D possibly corresponds to TRBD2 (5 bases). Germline values: CDR1 MNHNY, CDR2 SVGAGI (reference sequence). V shed 6 bases and J shed 6 bases, with 18 bases lying between them. The CDR3 totals 15 residues. CDR3 protein: CASRPEGMSGNEQFF. The CDR3 coding sequence is TGTGCCAGCAGACCCGAGGGCATGAGTGGCAATGAGCAGTTCTTC.

V gene TRBV7-2 combines with J gene TRBJ2-3; unclear D gene. Trimming took off 0 bases at V and 6 bases at J, with 1 base between the two ends. The CDR3 contains 11 residues. CDR1 is SGHTA, CDR2 FQGNSA, per germline. The CDR3 DNA follows: TGTGCCAGCAGCTTAGCGGATACGCAGTATTTT. Its protein is CASSLADTQYF.

The CDR3 DNA sequence: TGTGCCAGCAGTGAGCTAGAGACCCAGTACTTC. This translates into CASSELETQYF. J is TRBJ2-5 and V is TRBV2; D not certain. The CDR3 totals 11 residues. V gave up 3 bases and J gave up 4 bases, with 3 bases separating them. Germline CDR1 and CDR2: SNHLY and FYNNEI.

The chain is built from TRBV28 and TRBJ2-2, with TRBD2 matching over 12 bases. After removal of 5 bases from V and 5 bases from J, the junction contained 6 bases not matched to a gene. The CDR3 contains 16 residues. The germline gives CDR1 MDHEN, CDR2 SYDVKM. The CDR3 nucleotides read TGTGCCAGCAGTCCCCGACTAGCGGGAGCGACCGGGGAGCTGTTTTTT. This gives the protein CASSPRLAGATGELFF.